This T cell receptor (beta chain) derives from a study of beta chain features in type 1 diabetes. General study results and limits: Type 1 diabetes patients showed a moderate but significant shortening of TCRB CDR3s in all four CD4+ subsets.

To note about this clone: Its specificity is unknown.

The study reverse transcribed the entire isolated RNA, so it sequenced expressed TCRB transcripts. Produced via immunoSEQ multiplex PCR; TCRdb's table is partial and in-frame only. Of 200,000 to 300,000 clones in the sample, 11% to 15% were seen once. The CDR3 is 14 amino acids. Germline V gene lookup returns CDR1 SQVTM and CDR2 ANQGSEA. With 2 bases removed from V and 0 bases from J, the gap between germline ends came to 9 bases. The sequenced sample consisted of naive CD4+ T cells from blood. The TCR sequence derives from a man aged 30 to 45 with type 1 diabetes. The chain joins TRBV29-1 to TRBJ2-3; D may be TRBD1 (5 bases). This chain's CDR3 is CSVEPQGSTDTQYF. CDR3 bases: TGCAGCGTTGAACCGCAGGGTAGCACAGATACGCAGTATTTT.